Listed below are T cell receptor beta chains from one sample, sequenced in a study of spatial heterogeneity in lung cancer. TCRdb passed the 5' RACE reads through MiXCR, listing each CDR3 protein once. The sample yields approximately 25,000 distinct CDR3 sequences, under 4% seen once. The source was PBMCs, collected at surgery. The receptor source for this set is a female donor with early-stage non-small cell lung cancer. Both conserved end residues are part of each CDR3. Fields, in order: J gene, V gene, D gene, clone size, CDR3 DNA, CDR3 protein. D genes are given only for firm matches. Clone sizes are given selectively: once, few, many, or a class where the clone is expanded.

TRBJ1-1 | TRBV7-8 | TRBD1 | many | TGTGCCAGCAGCTTAGCGGACAGGGACACTGAAGCTTTCTTT | CASSLADRDTEAFF
TRBJ1-1 | TRBV7-3 | TRBD1 | NA | TGTGCCAGCAGCTTGACAGGGGCGAACACTGAAGCTTTCTTT | CASSLTGANTEAFF
TRBJ2-7 | TRBV4-1 | NA | few | TGCGCCAGCAGCCATTCCTTGTCAAACTTCTACGAGCAGTACTTC | CASSHSLSNFYEQYF
TRBJ2-7 | TRBV4-1 | TRBD2 | many | TGCGCCAGCAGCCGGTCACTAGCGGGGAACTCCTACGAGCAGTACTTC | CASSRSLAGNSYEQYF
TRBJ2-2 | TRBV5-1 | NA | few | TGCGCCAGCAGCTTGGATTTACTGGCCAACACCGGGGAGCTGTTTTTT | CASSLDLLANTGELFF
TRBJ2-7 | TRBV6-6 | NA | few | TGTGCCAGCAGGCTATCCTACGAGCAGTACTTC | CASRLSYEQYF
TRBJ2-5 | TRBV5-6 | NA | many | TGTGCCAGCAGCGGGGCGGAGGGGACCCAGTACTTC | CASSGAEGTQYF
TRBJ2-7 | TRBV11-2 | TRBD1 | few | TGTGCCAGCAGCTTCGGGACAGGGGGACGCGAGCAGTACTTC | CASSFGTGGREQYF
TRBJ2-4 | TRBV11-3 | NA | many | TGTGCCAGCAGCGCACGCGTCGGGAACATTCAGTACTTC | CASSARVGNIQYF
TRBJ2-7 | TRBV10-2 | TRBD1 | many | TGCGCCAGCGGTTCAGGGGGACCCTACGAGCAGTACTTC | CASGSGGPYEQYF
TRBJ2-2 | TRBV29-1 | TRBD2 | many | TGCAGCGTTGAAGGAGGTTCTAGCGGGAGACAACCGAACACCGGGGAGCTGTTTTTT | CSVEGGSSGRQPNTGELFF
TRBJ1-2 | TRBV4-1 | NA | many | TGCGCCAGCAGCCAAGATGGTAATCAAGGGCAGTACTATGGCTACACCTTC | CASSQDGNQGQYYGYTF
TRBJ2-1 | TRBV7-9 | TRBD1 | many | TGTGCCAGCAGCGATACGGACAGGGGCAGGGTCTTC | CASSDTDRGRVF
TRBJ2-7 | TRBV15 | NA | many | TGTGCCACCAGCAGAGAACACCTTTCCGCCTACGAGCAGTACTTC | CATSREHLSAYEQYF
TRBJ2-2 | TRBV6-5 | TRBD1 | few | TGTGCCAGCAGTTCCACCCCCCGACAGGGGAACACCGGGGAGCTGTTTTTT | CASSSTPRQGNTGELFF
TRBJ1-1 | TRBV6-1 | TRBD1 | NA | TGTGCCGGACAGGAATCGAACACTGAAGCTTTCTTT | CAGQESNTEAFF
TRBJ1-4 | TRBV20-1 | NA | many | TGCAGTGGCCATGGGCGGGGGGCTATTAATGAAAAACTGTTTTTT | CSGHGRGAINEKLFF
TRBJ2-6 | TRBV6-5 | TRBD1 | NA | TGTGCCAGCAGTCCTGACAGGGCTCCTGGGGCCAACGTCCTGACTTTC | CASSPDRAPGANVLTF
TRBJ2-2 | TRBV29-1 | TRBD2 | many | TGCAGCGCCACTCGTGCGGGAGGACCGGGGGAGCTGTTTTTT | CSATRAGGPGELFF
TRBJ1-6 | TRBV11-2 | NA | medium-sized | TGTGCCAGCAATCTTGATAATTCACCCCTCCACTTT | CASNLDNSPLHF
TRBJ1-2 | TRBV20-1 | TRBD1 | many | TGCAGTGCTAGGACAGGGGGTCTGGCTAACTATGGCTACACCTTC | CSARTGGLANYGYTF
TRBJ1-2 | TRBV29-1 | NA | many | TGCAGCGTCGTAGAGGGGGGGGCCAACTATGGCTACACCTTC | CSVVEGGANYGYTF